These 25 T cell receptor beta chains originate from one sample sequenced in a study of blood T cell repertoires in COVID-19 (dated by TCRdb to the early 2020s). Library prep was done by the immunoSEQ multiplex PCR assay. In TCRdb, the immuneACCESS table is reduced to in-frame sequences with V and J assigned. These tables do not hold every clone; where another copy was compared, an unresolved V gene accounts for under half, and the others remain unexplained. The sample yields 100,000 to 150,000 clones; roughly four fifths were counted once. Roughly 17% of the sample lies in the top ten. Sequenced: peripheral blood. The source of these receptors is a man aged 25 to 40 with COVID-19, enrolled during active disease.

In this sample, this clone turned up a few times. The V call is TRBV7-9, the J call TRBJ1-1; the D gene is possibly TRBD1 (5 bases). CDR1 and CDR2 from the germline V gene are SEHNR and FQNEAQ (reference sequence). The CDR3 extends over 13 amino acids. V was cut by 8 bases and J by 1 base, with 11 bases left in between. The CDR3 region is CASALRGNTEAFF. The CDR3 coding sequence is TGTGCCAGCGCACTAAGGGGGAACACTGAAGCTTTCTTT.

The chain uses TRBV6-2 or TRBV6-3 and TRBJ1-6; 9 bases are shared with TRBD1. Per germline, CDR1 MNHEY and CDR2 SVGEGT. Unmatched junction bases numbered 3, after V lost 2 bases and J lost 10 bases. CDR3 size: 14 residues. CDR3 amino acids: CASSYGQGRSPLHF. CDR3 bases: TGTGCCAGCAGTTACGGACAGGGGAGATCACCCCTCCACTTT.

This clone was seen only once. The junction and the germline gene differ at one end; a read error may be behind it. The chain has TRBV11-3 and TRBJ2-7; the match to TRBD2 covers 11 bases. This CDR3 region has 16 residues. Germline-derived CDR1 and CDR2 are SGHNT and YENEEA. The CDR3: CASSRGLAGSYYGQYF. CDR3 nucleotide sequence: TGTGCCAGCAGCCGCGGACTAGCGGGTTCCTACTACGGGCAGTACTTC. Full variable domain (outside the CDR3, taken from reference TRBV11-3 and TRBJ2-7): EAGVVQSPRYKIIEKKQPVAFWCNPISGHNTLYWYLQNLGQGPELLIRYENEEAVDDSQLPKDRFSAERLKGVDSTLKIQPAELGDSAVYLCASSRGLAGSYYGQYFGPGTRLTVT.

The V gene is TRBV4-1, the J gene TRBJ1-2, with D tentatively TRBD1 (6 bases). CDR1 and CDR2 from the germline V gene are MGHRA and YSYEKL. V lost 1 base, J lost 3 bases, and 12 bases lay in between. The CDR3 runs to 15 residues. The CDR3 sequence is CASSQGGGLYYGYTF. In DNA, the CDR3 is TGCGCCAGCAGCCAAGGAGGGGGTCTTTACTATGGCTACACCTTC.

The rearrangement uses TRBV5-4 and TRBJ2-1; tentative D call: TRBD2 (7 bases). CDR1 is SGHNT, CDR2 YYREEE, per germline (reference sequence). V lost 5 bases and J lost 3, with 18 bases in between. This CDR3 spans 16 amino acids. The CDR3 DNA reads TGTGCCAGCAGGTGGGATGGGGGGGGCGACTACAATGAGCAGTTCTTC. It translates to CASRWDGGGDYNEQFF.

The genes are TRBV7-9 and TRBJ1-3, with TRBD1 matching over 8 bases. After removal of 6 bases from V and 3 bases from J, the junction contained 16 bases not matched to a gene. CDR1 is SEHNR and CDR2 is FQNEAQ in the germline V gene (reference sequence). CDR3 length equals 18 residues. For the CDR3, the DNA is TGTGCCAGCAGTACCTCCAGACAGGACAGGGTCTTTGGAAACACCATATATTTT. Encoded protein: CASSTSRQDRVFGNTIYF.

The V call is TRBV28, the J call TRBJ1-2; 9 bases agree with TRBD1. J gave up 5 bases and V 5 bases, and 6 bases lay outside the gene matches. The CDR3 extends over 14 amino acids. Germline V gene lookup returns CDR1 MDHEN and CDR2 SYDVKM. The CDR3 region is CASSLPGQGYGYTF. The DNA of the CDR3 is TGTGCCAGCAGTCTTCCGGGACAGGGATATGGCTACACCTTC.

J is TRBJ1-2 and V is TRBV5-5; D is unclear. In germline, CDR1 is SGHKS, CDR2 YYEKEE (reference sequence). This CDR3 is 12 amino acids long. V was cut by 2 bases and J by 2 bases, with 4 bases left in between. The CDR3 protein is CASSFPNYGYTF. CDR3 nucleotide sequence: TGTGCCAGCAGCTTCCCAAACTATGGCTACACCTTC.

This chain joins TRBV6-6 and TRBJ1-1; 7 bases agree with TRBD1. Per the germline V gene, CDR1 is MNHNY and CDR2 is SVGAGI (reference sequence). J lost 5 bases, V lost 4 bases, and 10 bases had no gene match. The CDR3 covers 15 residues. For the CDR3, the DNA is TGTGCCAGCAGTTCAGCGACAGGGATGGGGACTGAAGCTTTCTTT. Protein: CASSSATGMGTEAFF.

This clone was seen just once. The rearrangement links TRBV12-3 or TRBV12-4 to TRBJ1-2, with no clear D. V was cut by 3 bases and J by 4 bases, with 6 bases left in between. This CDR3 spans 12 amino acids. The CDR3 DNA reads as TGTGCCAGCAGTTTTGGCAGCTATGGCTACACCTTC. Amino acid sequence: CASSFGSYGYTF.

DNA for the CDR3: TGTGCCAGCAGCTTAAGACAGGGGTGGTATGAGCAGTTCTTC. As protein: CASSLRQGWYEQFF. The chain carries TRBV7-9 and TRBJ2-1, with TRBD1 identical over 8 bases. V was pared by 2 bases and J by 8 bases, with 5 bases of the junction left unmatched. This CDR3 region has 14 residues. Germline V gene lookup returns CDR1 SEHNR and CDR2 FQNEAQ (reference sequence).

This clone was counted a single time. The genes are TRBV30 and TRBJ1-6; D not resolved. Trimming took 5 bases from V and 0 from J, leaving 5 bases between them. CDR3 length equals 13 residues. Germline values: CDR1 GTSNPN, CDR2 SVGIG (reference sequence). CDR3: CAWHSSYNSPLHF. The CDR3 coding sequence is TGTGCCTGGCACAGCTCCTATAATTCACCCCTCCACTTT.

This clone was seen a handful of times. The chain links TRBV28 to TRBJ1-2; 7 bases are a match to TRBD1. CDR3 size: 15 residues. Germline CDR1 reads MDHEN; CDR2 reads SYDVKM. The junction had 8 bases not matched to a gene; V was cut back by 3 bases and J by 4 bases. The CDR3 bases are TGTGCCAGCAGTTTCACGGGCAGGGGGAGCTATGGCTACACCTTC. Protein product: CASSFTGRGSYGYTF.

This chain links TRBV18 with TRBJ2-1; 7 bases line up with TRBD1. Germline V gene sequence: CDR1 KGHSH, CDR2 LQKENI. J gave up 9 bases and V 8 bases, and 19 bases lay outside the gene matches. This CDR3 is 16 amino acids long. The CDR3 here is CASQDGVGQRPREQFF. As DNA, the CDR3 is TGTGCCAGCCAAGATGGGGTGGGACAGAGACCGCGTGAGCAGTTCTTC.

The CDR3 reads CASSEEGARNYGYTF. The CDR3 DNA follows: TGTGCCAGCAGTGAAGAGGGGGCGAGGAACTATGGCTACACCTTC. V gene TRBV2 combines with J gene TRBJ1-2, with 7 nucleotides matching TRBD1. CDR1 SNHLY and CDR2 FYNNEI come from the germline V gene. The CDR3 is made up of 15 amino acids. With V trimmed by 1 base and J by 2 bases, 4 bases remained unmatched.

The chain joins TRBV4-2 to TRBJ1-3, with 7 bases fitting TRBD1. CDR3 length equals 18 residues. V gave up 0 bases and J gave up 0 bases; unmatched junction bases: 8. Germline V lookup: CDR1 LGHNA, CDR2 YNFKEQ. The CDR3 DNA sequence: TGTGCCAGCAGCCAAGATCAAGGGGACAGCGGCTCTGGAAACACCATATATTTT. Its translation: CASSQDQGDSGSGNTIYF.

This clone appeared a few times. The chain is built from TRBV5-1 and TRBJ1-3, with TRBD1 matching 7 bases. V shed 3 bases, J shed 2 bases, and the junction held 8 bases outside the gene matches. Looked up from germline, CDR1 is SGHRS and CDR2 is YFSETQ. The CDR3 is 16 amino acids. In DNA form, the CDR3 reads TGCGCCAGCAGCTCGACAGGGACAGCAGCTGGAAACACCATATATTTT. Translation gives CASSSTGTAAGNTIYF.

The CDR3 sequence is CADPPRPLYLPWQYF. The CDR3 bases are TGTGCCGATCCCCCCAGGCCACTCTATTTACCGTGGCAGTACTTC. The rearrangement joins TRBV6-5 to TRBJ2-7, with no clear D. Germline loops: CDR1 MNHEY, CDR2 SVGAGI. The V and J ends lost 11 bases and 9 bases respectively, with 29 bases between them. This CDR3 has 15 residues.

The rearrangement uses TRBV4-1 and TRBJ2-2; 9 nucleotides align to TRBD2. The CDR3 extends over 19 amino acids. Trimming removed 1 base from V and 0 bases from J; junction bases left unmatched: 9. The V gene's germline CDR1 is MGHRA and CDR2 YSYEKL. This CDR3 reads CASSQGGRTSGSNTGELFF. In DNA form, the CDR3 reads TGCGCCAGCAGCCAAGGGGGGCGAACTAGCGGGTCGAACACCGGGGAGCTGTTTTTT.

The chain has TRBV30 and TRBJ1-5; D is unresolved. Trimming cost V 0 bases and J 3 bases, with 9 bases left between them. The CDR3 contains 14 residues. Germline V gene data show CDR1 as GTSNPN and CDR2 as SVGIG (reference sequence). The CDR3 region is CAWSVAGFNQPQHF. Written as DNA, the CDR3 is TGTGCCTGGAGTGTAGCCGGGTTCAATCAGCCCCAGCATTTT.

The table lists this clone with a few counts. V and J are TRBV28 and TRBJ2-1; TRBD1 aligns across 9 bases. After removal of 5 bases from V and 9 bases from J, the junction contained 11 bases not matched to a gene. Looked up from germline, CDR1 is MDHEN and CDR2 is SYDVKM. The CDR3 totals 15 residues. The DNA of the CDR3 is TGTGCCAGCAGTATCGGACAGGGGCCTCGAGTTGAGCAGTTCTTC. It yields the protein CASSIGQGPRVEQFF.

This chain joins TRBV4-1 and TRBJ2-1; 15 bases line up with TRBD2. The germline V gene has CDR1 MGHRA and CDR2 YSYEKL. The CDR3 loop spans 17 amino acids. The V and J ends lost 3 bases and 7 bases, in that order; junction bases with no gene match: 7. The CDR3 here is CASSQASGTSGRNEQFF. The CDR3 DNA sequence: TGCGCCAGCAGCCAGGCCTCCGGGACTAGCGGGAGGAATGAGCAGTTCTTC.

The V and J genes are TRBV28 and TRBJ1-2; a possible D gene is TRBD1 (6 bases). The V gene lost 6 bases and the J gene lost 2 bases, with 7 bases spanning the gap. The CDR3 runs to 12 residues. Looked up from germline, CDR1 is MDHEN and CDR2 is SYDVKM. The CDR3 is CASSTGNYGYTF. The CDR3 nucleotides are TGTGCCAGCAGCACAGGGAACTATGGCTACACCTTC.

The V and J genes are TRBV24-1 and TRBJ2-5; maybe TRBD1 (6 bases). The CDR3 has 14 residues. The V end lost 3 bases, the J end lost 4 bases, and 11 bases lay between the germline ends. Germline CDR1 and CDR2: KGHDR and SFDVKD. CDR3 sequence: CATSDATGIETQYF. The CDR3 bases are TGTGCCACCAGTGATGCGACAGGTATAGAGACCCAGTACTTC.

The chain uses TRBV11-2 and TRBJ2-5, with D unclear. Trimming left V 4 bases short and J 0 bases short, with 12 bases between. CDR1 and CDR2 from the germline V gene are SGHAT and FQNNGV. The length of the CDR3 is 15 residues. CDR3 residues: CASSSPDGYQETQYF. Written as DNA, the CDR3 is TGTGCCAGCAGCTCCCCAGACGGGTACCAAGAGACCCAGTACTTC.